These 22 T cell receptor beta chains were sequenced from one sample in a study of Tregs in tolerant kidney transplant recipients. The repertoire was sequenced with immunoSEQ multiplex PCR; TCRdb's copy has only in-frame clones and lacks some. The table records some 70,000 clones, 85% to 90% of them present only once. The source was CD4+ T cells from blood, collected before the transplant. These receptors all stem from a human donor who received a combined kidney and bone marrow transplant.

J is TRBJ2-5 and V is TRBV6-4, with 11 bases fitting TRBD2. Germline values: CDR1 MRHNA, CDR2 SNTAGT. The CDR3 is made up of 20 amino acids. J lost 1 base, V lost 5 bases, and 18 bases had no gene match. This CDR3 reads CASSQSHAPGLAELQETQYF. CDR3 sequence (DNA): TGTGCCAGCAGTCAAAGCCATGCTCCGGGACTAGCGGAACTCCAAGAGACCCAGTACTTC.

V and J are TRBV28 and TRBJ1-5; D is ambiguous. The CDR3 totals 14 residues. The germline CDR1 and CDR2 sequences are MDHEN and SYDVKM. The ends were cut back, 3 bases at V and 5 bases at J, with 11 bases in the middle. The DNA of the CDR3 is TGTGCCAGCAGTTTGGGAGGGAGTCATCAGCCCCAGCATTTT. This sequence encodes CASSLGGSHQPQHF. The full variable domain, rest sourced from reference TRBV28 and TRBJ1-5, is DVKVTQSSRYLVKRTGEKVFLECVQDMDHENMFWYRQDPGLGLRLIYFSYDVKMKEKGDIPEGYSVSREKKERFSLILESASTNQTSMYLCASSLGGSHQPQHFGDGTRLSIL.

CDR3: CSVAPRQAMNTEAFF. CDR3 nucleotides: TGCAGCGTTGCCCCCCGACAGGCGATGAACACTGAAGCTTTCTTT. The chain couples TRBV29-1 to TRBJ1-1, with D perhaps matching TRBD1 (6 bases). V shed 4 bases and J shed 0 bases, with 15 bases lying between them. CDR3 length equals 15 residues. Germline-derived CDR1 and CDR2 are SQVTM and ANQGSEA.

This clone was counted a few times. This chain uses TRBV5-1 with TRBJ2-5; D is possibly TRBD1 (6 bases). This CDR3 comprises 15 residues. Trimming shortened V by 1 base and J by 1 base, and 11 bases separated the two germline ends. Germline CDR1 reads SGHRS; CDR2 reads YFSETQ. In nucleotides, the CDR3 is TGCGCCAGCAGCTTGAGTTCAGGGGCCCAAGAGACCCAGTACTTC. Amino acids: CASSLSSGAQETQYF. The full variable domain, its missing parts supplied by reference TRBV5-1 and TRBJ2-5, is KAGVTQTPRYLIKTRGQQVTLSCSPISGHRSVSWYQQTPGQGLQFLFEYFSETQRNKGNFPGRFSGRQFSNSRSEMNVSTLELGDSALYLCASSLSSGAQETQYFGPGTRLLVL.

The rearrangement joins TRBV30 to TRBJ1-1; D is possibly TRBD1 (5 bases). This CDR3 comprises 13 residues. Between the trimmed V and J ends, which lost 5 bases and 0 bases, there was a span of 10 bases. CDR1 GTSNPN and CDR2 SVGIG come from the germline V gene (reference sequence). The CDR3 bases are TGTGCCTGGTTTGAAGGGGTGAACACTGAAGCTTTCTTT. It translates to CAWFEGVNTEAFF.

The CDR3 spells CASSPTTGGLTEAFF. The CDR3 DNA is TGTGCCAGCTCACCTACGACAGGGGGCCTCACTGAAGCTTTCTTT. V usage is TRBV18 and J usage is TRBJ1-1, with TRBD1 matching over 10 bases. V shed 3 bases and J 4 bases; nucleotides not matched to a gene: 5. Germline V gene lookup returns CDR1 KGHSH and CDR2 LQKENI. This CDR3 comprises 15 residues.

This chain uses TRBV10-3 with TRBJ2-7; TRBD2 is a possible D gene (5 bases). The CDR3 is made up of 13 amino acids. The germline gives CDR1 ENHRY, CDR2 SYGVKD. V was clipped by 3 bases and J by 1 base, with 7 bases between them. The CDR3 DNA reads as TGTGCCATCAGTGACGGCGGGTCCTACGAGCAGTACTTC. This translates into CAISDGGSYEQYF.

This clone was detected once. This chain links TRBV28 with TRBJ2-7, with D possibly matching TRBD1 (5 bases). V lost 2 bases and J lost 3, with 11 bases in between. Germline V lookup: CDR1 MDHEN, CDR2 SYDVKM. The CDR3 covers 14 residues. CDR3 nucleotide sequence: TGTGCCAGCAGTTTAGGCAGGGTGCACTACGAGCAGTACTTC. Protein: CASSLGRVHYEQYF.

The chain joins TRBV28 to TRBJ1-2; tentative D call: TRBD1 (6 bases). Germline V CDR1 and CDR2: MDHEN, SYDVKM. This CDR3 region has 14 residues. V was pared by 2 bases and J by 4 bases, with 11 bases between. The CDR3 coding sequence is TGTGCCAGCAGTTTAGCGGGGGGCGCCTATGGCTACACCTTC. This sequence encodes CASSLAGGAYGYTF.

V gene TRBV27 combines with J gene TRBJ2-7, with 9 bases matching TRBD1. The CDR3 runs to 15 residues. Germline loops: CDR1 MNHEY, CDR2 SMNVEV (reference sequence). The V gene end was trimmed by 5 bases and the J gene end by 6 bases; junction bases not matched to a gene: 11. The CDR3 loop is CASSPLGDRVTEQYF. Here the CDR3 DNA reads TGTGCCAGCAGTCCACTGGGGGACAGGGTCACCGAGCAGTACTTC.

The chain links TRBV7-2 to TRBJ1-5; D gene uncertain. Looked up from germline, CDR1 is SGHTA and CDR2 is FQGNSA. The ends were cut back, 1 base at V and 0 bases at J, with 4 bases in the middle. The CDR3 length is 14 residues. CDR3 bases: TGTGCCAGCAGCTTAGACAGTAGCAATCAGCCCCAGCATTTT. It is translated as CASSLDSSNQPQHF.

The CDR3 is CASSLKGGGSGELFF. The CDR3 DNA reads as TGTGCCAGCAGCTTAAAGGGGGGAGGGTCCGGGGAGCTGTTTTTT. The genes are TRBV7-3 and TRBJ2-2; possibly TRBD2 for D (7 bases). The V gene lost 1 base and the J gene lost 6 bases, with 12 bases spanning the gap. CDR1 and CDR2 from the germline V gene are SGHTA and FQGTGA. This CDR3 has 15 residues.

The CDR3 nucleotides are TGTGCCAGCAGCTCCCTTGTGGGACTAGCGGGAGATGAGCAGTTCTTC. The encoded protein is CASSSLVGLAGDEQFF. The chain uses TRBV11-2 and TRBJ2-1, with TRBD2 matching over 14 bases. J lost 8 bases, V lost 4 bases, and 7 bases had no gene match. Germline CDR1 and CDR2: SGHAT and FQNNGV. This CDR3 has 16 amino acids. The variable domain in full, with the rest retrieved from reference TRBV11-2 and TRBJ2-1, is EAGVAQSPRYKIIEKRQSVAFWCNPISGHATLYWYQQILGQGPKLLIQFQNNGVVDDSQLPKDRFSAERLKGVDSTLKIQPAKLEDSAVYLCASSSLVGLAGDEQFFGPGTRLTVL.

The genes are TRBV27 and TRBJ2-7, with D unresolved. V was clipped by 2 bases and J by 1 base, with 9 bases between them. The CDR3 is 14 residues long. Germline CDR1 reads MNHEY; CDR2 reads SMNVEV (reference sequence). The CDR3 here is CASSLGSRSYEQYF. The CDR3 DNA is TGTGCCAGCAGTTTAGGTAGTCGGTCCTACGAGCAGTACTTC.

The chain carries TRBV6-4 and TRBJ2-3; D is possibly TRBD1 (6 bases). Germline loops: CDR1 MRHNA, CDR2 SNTAGT. The germline V and J ends were trimmed by 5 bases and 1 base, with 10 bases remaining between them. This CDR3 spans 14 amino acids. CDR3: CASSRTEGTDTQYF. Here the CDR3 DNA reads TGTGCCAGCAGTCGGACAGAAGGCACAGATACGCAGTATTTT.

V is TRBV2 and J is TRBJ1-2, with 7 bases lining up with TRBD1. The V gene's germline CDR1 is SNHLY and CDR2 FYNNEI. Losses at the gene ends were 6 bases for V and 0 bases for J; bases not matched to a gene: 4. This CDR3 spans 14 amino acids. The CDR3 DNA sequence: TGTGCCAGCAGGGGGGACAGCTCTAACTATGGCTACACCTTC. Protein sequence: CASRGDSSNYGYTF.

The sample holds a few counts of this clone. The chain is built from TRBV7-9 and TRBJ1-1, with 9 bases identical to TRBD1. Per the germline V gene, CDR1 is SEHNR and CDR2 is FQNEAQ (reference sequence). This CDR3 spans 17 amino acids. Trimming removed 5 bases from V and 6 bases from J; junction bases left unmatched: 16. In DNA, the CDR3 is TGTGCCAGCAGCCCTCGGACAGGGGAAGTCGGTCCCCCTGAAGCTTTCTTT. Its protein is CASSPRTGEVGPPEAFF.

The chain employs TRBV27 and TRBJ1-2, with TRBD1 identical over 8 bases. Germline CDR1 MNHEY, CDR2 SMNVEV (reference sequence). With V trimmed by 5 bases and J by 4 bases, 15 bases remained unmatched. The CDR3 is 17 amino acids. CDR3 sequence (DNA): TGTGCCAGCAGTCCCCTAGCGTCATACAGGGGGGTCTATGGCTACACCTTC. This encodes CASSPLASYRGVYGYTF.

CDR3 in DNA: TGTGCCAGCAGCCTAGGGACAGGGCATTTCAATGAGCAGTTCTTC. It yields the protein CASSLGTGHFNEQFF. The chain carries TRBV7-3 and TRBJ2-1, with 9 positions matching TRBD1. The CDR3 totals 15 residues. The germline CDR1 and CDR2 sequences are SGHTA and FQGTGA. V was pared by 5 bases and J by 6 bases, with 8 bases of the junction left unmatched.

The chain couples TRBV29-1 to TRBJ2-7; D might be TRBD2 (7 bases). The V gene lost 1 base and the J gene lost 1 base, with 17 bases spanning the gap. This CDR3 comprises 16 residues. The germline gives CDR1 SQVTM, CDR2 ANQGSEA. The DNA of the CDR3 is TGCAGCGTTGAAGGAACTAGCGTAGGGGGGTCCTACGAGCAGTACTTC. This sequence encodes CSVEGTSVGGSYEQYF.

CDR3 nucleotides: TGCGCCAGCAGCTTGGCCAGCAGGGGATCCGGGGAGCTGTTTTTT. Protein sequence: CASSLASRGSGELFF. This rearrangement joins TRBV5-1 to TRBJ2-2; TRBD1 is a possible D gene (6 bases). The CDR3 length is 15 residues. V lost 0 bases and J 6 bases, leaving 12 bases between the germline ends. The germline V gene has CDR1 SGHRS and CDR2 YFSETQ.

The rearrangement uses TRBV7-9 and TRBJ2-1, with D perhaps matching TRBD2 (6 bases). Germline assignment: CDR1 SEHNR and CDR2 FQNEAQ (reference sequence). Trimming left V 2 bases short and J 8 bases short, with 13 bases between. The CDR3 length is 14 residues. The DNA for the CDR3 is TGTGCCAGCAGCTTACGGGGGTCTGGCGATGAGCAGTTCTTC. Its protein is CASSLRGSGDEQFF.